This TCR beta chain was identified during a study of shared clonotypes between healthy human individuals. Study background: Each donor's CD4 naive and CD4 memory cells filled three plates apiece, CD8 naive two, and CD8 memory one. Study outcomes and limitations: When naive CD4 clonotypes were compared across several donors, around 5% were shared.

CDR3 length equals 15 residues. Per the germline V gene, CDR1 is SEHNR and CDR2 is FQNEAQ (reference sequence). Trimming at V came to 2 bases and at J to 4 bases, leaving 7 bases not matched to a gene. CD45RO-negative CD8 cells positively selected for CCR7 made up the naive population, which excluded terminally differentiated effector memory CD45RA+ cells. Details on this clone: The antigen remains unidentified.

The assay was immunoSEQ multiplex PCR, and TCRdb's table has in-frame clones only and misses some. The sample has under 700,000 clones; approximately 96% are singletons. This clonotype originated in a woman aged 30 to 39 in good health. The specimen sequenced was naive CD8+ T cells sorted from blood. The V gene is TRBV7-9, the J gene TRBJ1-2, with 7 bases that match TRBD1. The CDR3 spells CASSLSDRKPYGYTF. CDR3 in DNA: TGTGCCAGCAGCTTATCGGACAGGAAACCCTATGGCTACACCTTC.